This T cell receptor beta chain was observed in a study of T cell repertoires in cytomegalovirus infection. At the level of the study: Public TCR beta signatures marked donors with CMV infection and the matching HLA. Points from the study as a whole: What dominated the ex vivo response were HLA-C-restricted CMV-specific TCR beta clonotypes.

A note on this clonotype: No antigen is known for it.

TCRdb reanalysed the reads using MiXCR and keeps one entry per CDR3 protein. The data hold 250,000 to 300,000 distinct CDR3 sequences, with 20% to 30% observed a single time. This CDR3 has 16 residues. Germline lookup yields CDR1 MNHNS and CDR2 SASEGT. Losses at the gene ends were 5 bases for V and 2 bases for J; bases not matched to a gene: 8. Sequences were obtained from PBMCs. The rearrangement links TRBV6-1 to TRBJ2-1, with 8 nucleotides matching TRBD2. The receptor comes from a human donor in good health (CMV status not recorded). Some clones in this sample may be carry-over from other donors' samples. The CDR3 protein is CASSYRSGIPYNEQFF. Here the CDR3 DNA reads TGTGCCAGCAGTTACCGTAGCGGGATACCCTACAATGAGCAGTTCTTC.